These 2 T cell receptor beta chains came from one sample sequenced in a study of CD8+CD57+ T cells in acquired aplastic anemia. Genomic DNA acted as the template from which TCR beta VDJ combination and CDR3 sequence profiling were carried out. MiXCR, applied by TCRdb to the reads, yields one record per CDR3 protein. Of about 130,000 distinct CDR3 sequences listed, 41% are singletons. Sequenced sample: sorted CD4+, CD8+, or CD8+CD57+ T cells (not recorded which) from PBMCs. The origin of the receptors is a human donor in good health, serving as a control.

At least ten counts were recorded for this clonotype. The chain is built from TRBV4-1 and TRBJ2-5, with D unresolved. With 1 base removed from V and 7 bases from J, the gap between germline ends came to 16 bases. CDR1 and CDR2 from the germline V gene are MGHRA and YSYEKL. The CDR3 has 15 residues. In DNA form, the CDR3 reads TGCGCCAGCAGCCAAGGCACCAGCGATGGTTGGACCCAGTACTTC. It is translated as CASSQGTSDGWTQYF.

This clonotype was observed at least ten times. The chain joins TRBV20-1 to TRBJ1-5; no reliable D call. V was clipped by 3 bases and J by 2 bases, with 5 bases between them. The CDR3 is 12 residues long. Germline lookup yields CDR1 DFQATT and CDR2 SNEGSKA (reference sequence). The DNA of the CDR3 is TGCAGTGCTAGTCTCGGCAATCAGCCCCAGCATTTT. Its translation is CSASLGNQPQHF.